This T cell receptor (beta chain) originates from a study of blood T cells in healthy people across ages. The CDR3 spans 11 residues. The germline V gene encodes CDR1 DFQATT and CDR2 SNEGSKA (reference sequence). The germline V and J ends were trimmed by 1 base and 10 bases, with 8 bases remaining between them. Next came a second PCR, run for about 6 to 12 cycles, which used a sample-barcoded 5' primer along with a J-beta primer mix. TCRdb used MiXCR to reprocess the 5' RACE reads, holding one entry per CDR3 protein. Of over a million distinct CDR3 sequences listed, about 43% were seen once; the top ten hold 7.9%. This clonotype occurred a few times.

The rearrangement joins TRBV20-1 to TRBJ2-4, with D unclear. Material: blood. The source is a woman under 30 in good health. CDR3 in DNA: TGCAGTGCTAGAGCAGGCCAAATTCAGTACTTC. It codes for CSARAGQIQYF.